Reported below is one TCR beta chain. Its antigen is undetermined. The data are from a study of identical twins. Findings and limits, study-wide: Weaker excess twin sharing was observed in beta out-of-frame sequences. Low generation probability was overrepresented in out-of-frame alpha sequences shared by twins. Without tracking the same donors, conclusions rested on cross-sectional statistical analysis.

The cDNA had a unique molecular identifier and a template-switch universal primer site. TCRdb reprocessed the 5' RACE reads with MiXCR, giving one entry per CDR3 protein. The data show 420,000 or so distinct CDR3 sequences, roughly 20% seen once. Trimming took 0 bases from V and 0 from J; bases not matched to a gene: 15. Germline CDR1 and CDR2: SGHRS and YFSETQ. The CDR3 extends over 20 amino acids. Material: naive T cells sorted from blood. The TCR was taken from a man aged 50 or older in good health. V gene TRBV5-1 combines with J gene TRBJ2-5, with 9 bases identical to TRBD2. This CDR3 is CASSLVGSSSGGTYQETQYF. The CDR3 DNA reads TGCGCCAGCAGCTTGGTGGGGAGTAGTAGCGGGGGAACGTACCAAGAGACCCAGTACTTC.